The 23 T cell receptor beta chains in this list originate from one sample, sequenced in a study of CD8+CD57+ T cells in acquired aplastic anemia (dated 2018 in TCRdb). Flow cytometry had shown CD8+CD57+ cell expansion in the patients selected for sequencing. Sequencing was carried out with an Illumina HiSeq 2000. Profiling of TCR beta VDJ combinations and CDR3 sequences used genomic DNA as the template. TCRdb trimmed public reads at Q25 via fastp, called clones via MiXCR and kept in-frame beta chains. Records with the same CDR3 protein are collapsed into one entry carrying the most frequent genes and DNA. In this sample the table shows approximately 250,000 distinct CDR3 sequences, 82% of which occur a single time. Together, the top ten hold 35% to 50% of the sample. Sequenced: sorted CD4+, CD8+, or CD8+CD57+ T cells (not recorded which) from PBMCs. The receptors come from a human donor with aplastic anemia.

For this clonotype: This CDR3 is missing its conserved last phenylalanine or tryptophan, likely due to a read error. The limits of the CDR3 on the DNA are not certain, so only TCRdb's listed CDR3 is given. The gene calls are TRBV7-8 and TRBJ2-1. 15 amino acids form the CDR3, both terminal residues included. Looked up from germline, CDR1 is SGHVS and CDR2 is FQNEAQ. CDR3 amino acids: CASSLAGGAYTQYFC.

This clonotype was detected only once. This chain links TRBV5-6 with TRBJ2-3, with TRBD1 identical over 8 bases. The germline V gene has CDR1 SGHDT and CDR2 YYEEEE. The CDR3 is 16 amino acids. V gave up 8 bases and J gave up 5 bases; unmatched junction bases: 16. The CDR3 here is CASSGQGPGVQDTQYF. CDR3 in DNA: TGTGCCAGTAGTGGACAGGGTCCGGGAGTTCAAGATACGCAGTATTTT. Based on the CDR3 plus reference TRBV5-6 and TRBJ2-3, the full variable domain is DAGVTQSPTHLIKTRGQQVTLRCSPKSGHDTVSWYQQALGQGPQFIFQYYEEEERQRGNFPDRFSGHQFPNYSSELNVNALLLGDSALYLCASSGQGPGVQDTQYFGPGTRLTVL.

The genes are TRBV11-3 and TRBJ2-7, with D unresolved. V was clipped by 3 bases and J by 5 bases, with 11 bases between them. Per the germline V gene, CDR1 is SGHNT and CDR2 is YENEEA. The CDR3 loop spans 13 amino acids. The CDR3 protein is CASSFSIEDEQYF. CDR3 nucleotide sequence: TGTGCCAGCAGCTTCAGTATTGAGGACGAGCAGTACTTC.

The rearrangement links TRBV9 to TRBJ2-3, with a weak D call TRBD2 (7 bases). V lost 3 bases, J lost 10 bases, and 24 bases lay in between. This CDR3 spans 16 amino acids. CDR1 and CDR2 from the germline V gene are SGDLS and YYNGEE. CDR3 DNA: TGTGCCAGCAGCGAAGGAGGGGGGGCAACCGATACGCCGCAGTATTTT. Its protein product is CASSEGGGATDTPQYF.

J is TRBJ1-2 and V is TRBV7-9; tentative D call: TRBD1 (6 bases). From germline, CDR1 is SEHNR and CDR2 FQNEAQ (reference sequence). CDR3 length equals 16 residues. Between the trimmed V and J ends, which lost 3 bases and 5 bases, there was a span of 19 bases. CDR3 protein: CASSLDGGGLVYGYTF. DNA for the CDR3: TGTGCCAGCAGCTTGGACGGGGGCGGGCTCGTATATGGCTACACCTTC.

The V gene is TRBV7-2, the J gene TRBJ1-2, with D perhaps matching TRBD1 (6 bases). This CDR3 is built from 15 residues. Per the germline V gene, CDR1 is SGHTA and CDR2 is FQGNSA. V lost 2 bases and J 12 bases, leaving 22 bases between the germline ends. This chain's CDR3 is CASSLSRGGGQQDTF. CDR3 sequence (DNA): TGTGCCAGCAGCTTAAGCAGGGGCGGGGGGCAGCAAGACACCTTC. Using reference TRBV7-2 and TRBJ1-2 for the parts outside the CDR3, the full variable domain is GAGVSQSPSNKVTEKGKDVELRCDPISGHTALYWYRQSLGQGLEFLIYFQGNSAPDKSGLPSDRFSAERTGGSVSTLTIQRTQQEDSAVYLCASSLSRGGGQQDTFGSGTRLTVV.

About this clonotype itself: Given the absence of the conserved phenylalanine or tryptophan at the CDR3 end, a read error is likely. It is unclear where the CDR3 begins or ends on the DNA, so no DNA is shown, and the CDR3 is as TCRdb lists it. The CDR3: CASSFTGVDTQYL. This rearrangement joins TRBV7-6 to TRBJ1-4; the table gives TRBD1 as D, unverified against the DNA. Germline V lookup: CDR1 SGHVS, CDR2 FNYEAQ. The CDR3 is 13 residues long, ends included.

As concerns this clonotype: In this CDR3 the conserved last residue, phenylalanine or tryptophan, is missing, so a read error is likely. Because the CDR3's place on the DNA is in doubt, the DNA is left out and the CDR3 is given as listed by TCRdb. The CDR3 region is CASSPGGTCAQYY. V is TRBV7-3 and J is TRBJ2-3; the table's TRBD1 call for D was not verified on the DNA. The CDR3 comprises 13 residues, both ends counted. CDR1 is SGHTA, CDR2 FQGTGA, per germline.

The chain uses TRBV2 and TRBJ1-4; D remains ambiguous. Germline V gene lookup returns CDR1 SNHLY and CDR2 FYNNEI. The V end was cut by 6 bases, the J end by 4 bases, with 12 bases between. This CDR3 is 14 amino acids long. CDR3 residues: CASRAQQHNEKLFF. The CDR3, as DNA: TGTGCCAGCAGGGCTCAGCAGCATAATGAAAAACTGTTTTTT.

The rearrangement uses TRBV7-2 and TRBJ1-1; weak D call: TRBD1 (6 bases). The CDR3 contains 15 residues. Germline CDR1 and CDR2: SGHTA and FQGNSA. V gave up 6 bases and J gave up 14 bases, with 28 bases separating them. CDR3 sequence: CASSPEAGGLDTQFF. DNA for the CDR3: TGTGCCAGCAGTCCAGAAGCGGGGGGGCTGGATACGCAGTTCTTT.

Only one count was recorded for this clonotype. The junction shows a germline mismatch at one end, possibly a read error. This chain uses TRBV15 with TRBJ2-7; D unclear. The CDR3 runs to 14 residues. Germline CDR1 reads LNHNV; CDR2 reads YYDKDF (reference sequence). CDR3 in amino acids: CATSCAHGQDTQYF. The CDR3 nucleotides are TGTGCTACCAGTTGCGCTCATGGGCAAGACACCCAGTACTTC.

Notes on this clonotype: A junction end diverges from the germline sequence, so it may reflect a read error. This chain connects TRBV9 to TRBJ1-1, with a weak D call TRBD1 (5 bases). This CDR3 comprises 15 residues. Germline CDR1 SGDLS, CDR2 YYNGEE. This chain's CDR3 is CASGLGVTRYFEPFF. The CDR3 region has the DNA TGTGCCAGCGGATTAGGGGTTACGCGGTACTTTGAACCTTTCTTT.

The genes are TRBV11-3 and TRBJ2-5; D is ambiguous. This CDR3 region has 15 residues. Germline CDR1 reads SGHNT; CDR2 reads YENEEA. Trimming stripped 3 bases from V and 4 bases from J, with 15 bases between. The DNA of the CDR3 is TGTGCCAGCAGCTTTGACCTGACTTGGGGAGAGACCCAGTACTTC. Protein sequence: CASSFDLTWGETQYF.

This chain uses TRBV7-2 with TRBJ2-7; weak D call: TRBD2 (6 bases). Germline assignment: CDR1 SGHTA and CDR2 FQGNSA. The CDR3 length is 15 residues. Trimming shortened V by 3 bases and J by 8 bases, and 20 bases separated the two germline ends. The CDR3 sequence: CASSFGGEHDTQQYV. In DNA, the CDR3 is TGTGCCAGCAGCTTCGGGGGAGAGCACGACACGCAGCAGTACGTC.

This clonotype was picked up a small number of times. The chain uses TRBV7-9 and TRBJ1-2, with TRBD1 as a possible D gene (5 bases). V was cut by 5 bases and J by 4 bases, with 11 bases left in between. The CDR3 has 13 residues. Per germline, CDR1 SEHNR and CDR2 FQNEAQ (reference sequence). The CDR3 sequence is CASSPQASYGYTF. DNA of the CDR3: TGTGCCAGCAGCCCACAGGCTTCCTATGGCTACACCTTC.

The chain uses TRBV7-8 and TRBJ2-3, with TRBD2 as a possible D gene (5 bases). This CDR3 is built from 15 residues. The ends were cut back, 0 bases at V and 11 bases at J, with 18 bases in the middle. Germline V lookup: CDR1 SGHVS, CDR2 FQNEAQ. The CDR3 nucleotides read TGTGCCAGCAGCTTAGCGGGAGAGACCAAAACGCAGCAGTATTTT. Its protein product is CASSLAGETKTQQYF.

This sequence joins TRBV7-6 and TRBJ2-6; 7 bases are a match to TRBD2. The J segment lost 15 bases and the V segment lost 7 bases, leaving 21 bases of the junction unmatched. There are 16 residues in the CDR3. Germline V CDR1 and CDR2: SGHVS, FNYEAQ. The CDR3 sequence: CASTLGRGPSAANLTF. The DNA of the CDR3 is TGTGCCAGCACCCTAGGGAGGGGCCCCTCGGCGGCCAACCTGACTTTC.

The chain employs TRBV7-8 and TRBJ1-2; the D is unclear. V lost 0 bases and J 10 bases, leaving 18 bases between the germline ends. The germline gives CDR1 SGHVS, CDR2 FQNEAQ. CDR3 length equals 15 residues. Here the CDR3 reads CASSLAGGADSHYTF. CDR3 bases: TGTGCCAGCAGCTTAGCGGGAGGCGCCGACTCGCACTACACCTTC.

The rearrangement uses TRBV11-3 and TRBJ2-3; 9 bases align to TRBD1. The CDR3 is 13 residues long. Germline lookup yields CDR1 SGHNT and CDR2 YENEEA. Trimming took 4 bases from V and 8 from J; bases not matched to a gene: 4. The CDR3 DNA sequence: TGTGCCAGCAGCTGGGGACAGGGCTCTACGCAGTATTTT. Its translation is CASSWGQGSTQYF.

A word on this clonotype: An end of the junction does not agree with germline; a read error may underlie this. The chain recombines TRBV7-4 with TRBJ2-5; 9 bases fit TRBD2. CDR1 is SGHVT and CDR2 is SQSDAQ in the germline V gene. The CDR3 loop spans 14 amino acids. The DNA for the CDR3 is TGTGCCAGCAGCCGCGGGAGGGCGCTAGAGACACAGTACTTC. Translated: CASSRGRALETQYF.

Note on this clonotype: At one end the junction does not follow the germline gene, possibly because of a read error. The chain couples TRBV7-3 to TRBJ1-1; D might be TRBD1 (5 bases). Germline CDR1 and CDR2: SGHTA and FQGTGA. This CDR3 spans 14 amino acids. The CDR3 DNA sequence: TGTGCCAGCAGTTCTAGCGGGACTAGGAGAGAGGCCCAGTTT. Residues: CASSSSGTRREAQF. The whole variable domain, remainder taken from reference TRBV7-3 and TRBJ1-1, is GAGVSQTPSNKVTEKGKYVELRCDPISGHTALYWYRQSLGQGPEFLIYFQGTGAADDSGLPNDRFFAVRPEGSVSTLKIQRTERGDSAVYLCASSSSGTRREAQFGQGTRLTVV.

There are many counts of this clonotype. V gene TRBV6-2 or TRBV6-3 combines with J gene TRBJ2-2, with D possibly matching TRBD2 (5 bases). Trimming stripped 8 bases from V and 3 bases from J, with 25 bases between. The CDR3 is 18 residues long. CDR1 is MNHEY and CDR2 is SVGEGT in the germline V gene. The CDR3 loop is CASERYEGSRSDTGELFF. DNA for the CDR3: TGTGCCAGCGAGCGATATGAGGGCTCGCGGTCGGACACCGGGGAGCTGTTTTTT.

This clonotype was recorded at least ten times. A junction boundary mismatches the germline segment, possibly from a read error. This chain links TRBV9 with TRBJ2-3; 11 bases agree with TRBD2. CDR3 length: 14 residues. Germline loops: CDR1 SGDLS, CDR2 YYNGEE. In DNA form, the CDR3 reads TGTGCCAGCAGCGTCGGGACTAGCGGAATAGATACGCATTTT. Protein sequence: CASSVGTSGIDTHF. Full variable domain (remainder filled in from reference TRBV9 and TRBJ2-3): DSGVTQTPKHLITATGQRVTLRCSPRSGDLSVYWYQQSLDQGLQFLIQYYNGEERAKGNILERFSAQQFPDLHSELNLSSLELGDSALYFCASSVGTSGIDTHFGPGTRLTVL.